The 18 T cell receptor beta chains listed next were all sequenced from one sample in a study of blood T cell repertoires in COVID-19. Only in-frame clones appear in the TCRdb table, and some are missing; sequencing was by immunoSEQ multiplex PCR. The sample lists 200,000 or so clones; around 80% were seen once. Sample: peripheral blood. The receptors stem from a woman in her seventies with acute or convalescent COVID-19.

The V gene is TRBV7-8, the J gene TRBJ2-5, with a tentative D call TRBD1 (5 bases). Germline CDR1 and CDR2: SGHVS and FQNEAQ. The CDR3 is 15 residues long. V lost 1 base and J lost 2, with 11 bases in between. CDR3 protein: CASSLVGASQETQYF. As DNA, the CDR3 is TGTGCCAGCAGCTTAGTAGGGGCGTCACAAGAGACCCAGTACTTC.

This clone appeared a single time. The chain joins TRBV19 to TRBJ2-6; D possibly corresponds to TRBD1 (6 bases). V was cut by 3 bases and J by 0 bases, with 12 bases left in between. CDR1 and CDR2 (germline): LNHDA, SQIVND (reference sequence). The CDR3 is made up of 17 amino acids. The CDR3 protein is CASSMSGVHSGANVLTF. The CDR3 nucleotides read TGTGCCAGTAGTATGTCAGGGGTCCACTCTGGGGCCAACGTCCTGACTTTC.

The rearrangement uses TRBV3-1 (or the pseudogene TRBV3-2) and TRBJ1-1, with D maybe TRBD1 (5 bases). The CDR3 contains 14 residues. The germline V gene encodes CDR1 LGHDT and CDR2 YNNKEL (reference sequence). The ends were cut back, 4 bases at V and 4 bases at J, with 13 bases in the middle. The DNA of the CDR3 is TGTGCCAGCAGCCTCCAGGCGGGGGGCACTGAAGCTTTCTTT. Its protein is CASSLQAGGTEAFF.

The CDR3 region has the DNA TGTGCCAGTAAGGGACAGGGGGCCTACGAGCAGTACTTC. It specifies CASKGQGAYEQYF. The chain combines TRBV19 with TRBJ2-7, with 11 bases fitting TRBD1. J lost 2 bases, V lost 7 bases, and 1 base had no gene match. The CDR3 has 13 residues. Germline V gives CDR1 LNHDA, CDR2 SQIVND (reference sequence).

The CDR3 here is CASSLGTGEGDTQYF. The CDR3, as DNA: TGTGCCAGCAGCTTGGGGACAGGGGAAGGAGATACGCAGTATTTT. V gene TRBV5-8 combines with J gene TRBJ2-3; 9 nucleotides agree with TRBD1. Losses at the gene ends were 0 bases for V and 5 bases for J; bases not matched to a gene: 4. The V gene's germline CDR1 is SGHTS and CDR2 YDEGEE. The CDR3 is made up of 15 amino acids.

This sequence joins TRBV30 and TRBJ1-6; 7 bases agree with TRBD1. V lost 1 base and J lost 9; bases outside the gene matches: 9. In germline, CDR1 is GTSNPN, CDR2 SVGIG (reference sequence). The length of the CDR3 is 15 residues. The CDR3 DNA reads TGTGCCTGGAGTGCCTCGACAGGGTCGGCTTCACCCCTCCACTTT. The encoded protein is CAWSASTGSASPLHF.

The chain employs TRBV4-1 and TRBJ2-5; TRBD2 matches 9 bases. The CDR3 is made up of 18 amino acids. The J segment lost 1 base and the V segment lost 0 bases, leaving 9 bases of the junction unmatched. Germline V gene lookup returns CDR1 MGHRA and CDR2 YSYEKL. The chain's CDR3 is CASSQDHSGRTGQETQYF. The CDR3 DNA sequence: TGCGCCAGCAGCCAAGATCACAGCGGGAGGACGGGCCAAGAGACCCAGTACTTC.

The CDR3 sequence is CASSSNRGDEQYF. CDR3 in DNA: TGTGCCAGTAGTTCGAACAGGGGAGACGAGCAGTACTTC. The V call is TRBV19, the J call TRBJ2-7; 7 bases are shared with TRBD1. The length of the CDR3 is 13 residues. J lost 5 bases, V lost 5 bases, and 6 bases had no gene match. Germline-derived CDR1 and CDR2 are LNHDA and SQIVND (reference sequence).

V and J are TRBV28 and TRBJ1-3; D gene uncertain. CDR3 length: 12 residues. The ends were cut back, 8 bases at V and 4 bases at J, with 9 bases in the middle. The germline gives CDR1 MDHEN, CDR2 SYDVKM. The CDR3 sequence is CASRGTGNTIYF. Written as DNA, the CDR3 is TGTGCCAGCCGGGGTACGGGAAACACCATATATTTT.

The chain employs TRBV18 and TRBJ2-3, with TRBD2 matching 8 bases. The length of the CDR3 is 14 residues. V was pared by 2 bases and J by 5 bases, with 3 bases of the junction left unmatched. Germline CDR1 is KGHSH and CDR2 is LQKENI. CDR3: CASSPGTRGDTQYF. For the CDR3, the DNA is TGTGCCAGCTCACCAGGGACTAGGGGAGATACGCAGTATTTT. Combining the CDR3 with reference TRBV18 and TRBJ2-3 gives the whole variable domain NAGVMQNPRHLVRRRGQEARLRCSPMKGHSHVYWYRQLPEEGLKFMVYLQKENIIDESGMPKERFSAEFPKEGPSILRIQQVVRGDSAAYFCASSPGTRGDTQYFGPGTRLTVL.

Points on this clone: The same CDR3 is also encoded by other DNA sequences in this sample. The rearrangement joins TRBV5-4 to TRBJ1-5; D gene unclear. Trimming removed 2 bases from V and 5 bases from J, with 8 bases in between. The CDR3 loop spans 13 amino acids. Germline V gives CDR1 SGHNT, CDR2 YYREEE (reference sequence). CDR3 region: CASSLGAYQPQHF. In DNA form, the CDR3 reads TGTGCCAGCAGCTTAGGAGCTTATCAGCCCCAGCATTTT.

There are a few counts of this clone. This rearrangement joins TRBV5-6 to TRBJ2-3; D gene uncertain. The V gene's germline CDR1 is SGHDT and CDR2 YYEEEE. CDR3 length: 16 residues. Trimming pared 2 bases from V and 1 base from J, leaving 14 bases between. The CDR3 DNA reads TGTGCCAGCAGCTTCAAACAGATGCAACGCACAGATACGCAGTATTTT. Protein sequence: CASSFKQMQRTDTQYF.

The chain couples TRBV19 to TRBJ2-7; D is perhaps TRBD2 (6 bases). The ends were cut back, 3 bases at V and 3 bases at J, with 6 bases in the middle. The CDR3 covers 12 residues. Germline CDR1 reads LNHDA; CDR2 reads SQIVND (reference sequence). The CDR3 DNA reads as TGTGCCAGTAGTATGGGAGGCTACGAGCAGTACTTC. Its translation: CASSMGGYEQYF.

The V gene is TRBV2, the J gene TRBJ1-4; D might be TRBD1 (6 bases). V was pared by 4 bases and J by 8 bases, with 17 bases between. Germline V lookup: CDR1 SNHLY, CDR2 FYNNEI. The CDR3 extends over 15 amino acids. CDR3 amino acids: CASSGGGGIEEKLFF. CDR3 nucleotides: TGTGCCAGCAGTGGAGGGGGGGGAATAGAAGAAAAACTGTTTTTT.

This sequence joins TRBV7-2 and TRBJ2-7; weak D call: TRBD2 (6 bases). V was pared by 1 base and J by 5 bases, with 9 bases between. Germline values: CDR1 SGHTA, CDR2 FQGNSA. The CDR3 runs 13 residues. CDR3: CASSLGLANEQYF. CDR3 DNA: TGTGCCAGCAGCTTAGGGCTAGCGAACGAGCAGTACTTC.

The table lists this clone with a count of one. The genes are TRBV3-1 (or the pseudogene TRBV3-2) and TRBJ1-2, with D possibly matching TRBD1 (5 bases). The CDR3 has 13 amino acids. Trimming removed 4 bases from V and 3 bases from J, with 9 bases in between. Germline CDR1 LGHDT, CDR2 YNNKEL (reference sequence). CDR3 DNA sequence: TGTGCCAGCAGCCTATCGGGGGACTATGGCTACACCTTC. Its translation is CASSLSGDYGYTF.

The chain recombines TRBV28 with TRBJ2-7; 10 positions match TRBD1. V dropped 4 bases and J dropped 0; count of bases not matched to a gene: 9. The germline V gene has CDR1 MDHEN and CDR2 SYDVKM. The CDR3 runs to 17 residues. Here the CDR3 DNA reads TGTGCCAGCAGTTCCCTGGGGACAGGGGTTTACTCCTACGAGCAGTACTTC. Translated, it gives CASSSLGTGVYSYEQYF. Looking up the rest from reference TRBV28 and TRBJ2-7 gives the full variable domain: DVKVTQSSRYLVKRTGEKVFLECVQDMDHENMFWYRQDPGLGLRLIYFSYDVKMKEKGDIPEGYSVSREKKERFSLILESASTNQTSMYLCASSSLGTGVYSYEQYFGPGTRLTVT.

V gene TRBV9 combines with J gene TRBJ2-1; D uncertain. The CDR3 runs 15 residues. V was shortened by 0 bases and J by 0 bases, with 7 bases between the two germline ends. Per germline, CDR1 SGDLS and CDR2 YYNGEE. CDR3 nucleotide sequence: TGTGCCAGCAGCGTAGGTAGCAGCTCCTACAATGAGCAGTTCTTC. It encodes CASSVGSSSYNEQFF.